The T cell receptor beta chain under discussion was sequenced for a study of T cell changes during pregnancy in multiple sclerosis (dated by TCRdb to 2018 to 2020). About the full investigation: In women with multiple sclerosis, the researchers looked at how the T cell repertoire shifted as pregnancy progressed.

From the cysteine through the phenylalanine, the CDR3 covers 14 amino acids. Just the 42-base CDR3 DNA is kept, in frame starting at base 1. CDR1 and CDR2 were assigned from the germline V gene as SGHRS and YFSETQ. At the junction V is shortened by 0 bases and J by 2 bases; bases outside the gene matches: 2. Library prep was done by the immunoSEQ multiplex PCR assay. TCRdb re-hosts the immuneACCESS table, in-frame sequences only. Its copies lack some clones; in the studies checked, an unresolved V gene accounts for under half of them, and the cause for the rest is not known. The sample data list around 49,000 clones, and around 91% of these were observed just once. The top ten constitute less than 6.5% of the sample. About this clone itself: This clone's antigen is unknown. Per-base quality was not reported, and no clone a single base away is much larger than it.

The chain is encoded by TRBV5-1 joined to TRBJ2-7; a stretch of 7 junction bases matches TRBD1. The sequence was obtained from a female donor in good health, enrolled as a control in a pregnancy study. The sample in question was peripheral blood, obtained after pregnancy. The CDR3 in this case is CASSLGQGAYEQYF. The base sequence is TGCGCCAGCAGCTTGGGGCAGGGGGCCTACGAGCAGTACTTC. When the CDR3 is completed using the reference TRBV5-1 and TRBJ2-7 genes on either side, the full variable domain is KAGVTQTPRYLIKTRGQQVTLSCSPISGHRSVSWYQQTPGQGLQFLFEYFSETQRNKGNFPGRFSGRQFSNSRSEMNVSTLELGDSALYLCASSLGQGAYEQYFGPGTRLTVT.